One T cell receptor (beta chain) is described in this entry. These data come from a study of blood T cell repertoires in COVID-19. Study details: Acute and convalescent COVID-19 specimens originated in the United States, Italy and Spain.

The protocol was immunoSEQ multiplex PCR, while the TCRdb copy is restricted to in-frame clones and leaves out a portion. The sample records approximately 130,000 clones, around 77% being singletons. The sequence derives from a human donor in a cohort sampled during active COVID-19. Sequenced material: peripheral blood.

The CDR3 DNA reads as TGTGCCGTGAGCAGCTTAGGGCAGGGGGTAACAGGGGCCAACGTCCTGACTTTC. Protein: CAVSSLGQGVTGANVLTF. The chain recombines TRBV7-8 with TRBJ2-6, with 7 nucleotides matching TRBD1. The V and J ends lost 11 bases and 4 bases, in that order; junction bases with no gene match: 20. CDR1 SGHVS and CDR2 FQNEAQ come from the germline V gene. The CDR3 spans 18 residues.